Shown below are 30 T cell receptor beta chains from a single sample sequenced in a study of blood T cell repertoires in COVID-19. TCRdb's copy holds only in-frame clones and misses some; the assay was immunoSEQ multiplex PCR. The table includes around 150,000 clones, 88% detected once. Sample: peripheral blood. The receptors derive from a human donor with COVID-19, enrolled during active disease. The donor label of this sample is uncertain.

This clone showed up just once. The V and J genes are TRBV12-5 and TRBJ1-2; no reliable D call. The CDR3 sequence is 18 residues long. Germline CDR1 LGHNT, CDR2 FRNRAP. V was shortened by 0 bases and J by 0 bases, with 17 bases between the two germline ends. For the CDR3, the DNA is TGTGCTAGTGGTTTGGTACCGGGAGGACGGCGAGCTAACTATGGCTACACCTTC. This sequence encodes CASGLVPGGRRANYGYTF.

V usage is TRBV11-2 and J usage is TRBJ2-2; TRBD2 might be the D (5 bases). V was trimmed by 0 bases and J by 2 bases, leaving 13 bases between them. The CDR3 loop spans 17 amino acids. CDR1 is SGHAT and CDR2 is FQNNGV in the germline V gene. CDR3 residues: CASSLDLEGVNTGELFF. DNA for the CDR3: TGTGCCAGCAGCTTAGATCTCGAGGGTGTAAACACCGGGGAGCTGTTTTTT.

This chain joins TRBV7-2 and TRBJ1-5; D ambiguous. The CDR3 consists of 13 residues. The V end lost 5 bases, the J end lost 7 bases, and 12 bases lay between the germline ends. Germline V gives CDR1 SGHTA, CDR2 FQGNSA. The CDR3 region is CASSTKGGQPQHF. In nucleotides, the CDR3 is TGTGCCAGCAGCACCAAGGGAGGGCAGCCCCAGCATTTT.

In nucleotides, the CDR3 is TGTGCCAGCAGTGAAGCAGGGGAATCAGTGAATGGCTACACCTTC. Residues: CASSEAGESVNGYTF. J is TRBJ1-2 and V is TRBV27, with D possibly matching TRBD1 (6 bases). Trimming took off 5 bases at V and 6 bases at J, with 19 bases between the two ends. CDR1 and CDR2 (germline): MNHEY, SMNVEV (reference sequence). The CDR3 is 15 amino acids.

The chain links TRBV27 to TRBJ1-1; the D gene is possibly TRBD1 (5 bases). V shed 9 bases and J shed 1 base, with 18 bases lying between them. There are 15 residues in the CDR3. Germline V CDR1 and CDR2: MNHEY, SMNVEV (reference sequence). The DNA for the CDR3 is TGTGCCAGTGGGATGGGCCGCAGGGAGAACACTGAAGCTTTCTTT. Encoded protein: CASGMGRRENTEAFF.

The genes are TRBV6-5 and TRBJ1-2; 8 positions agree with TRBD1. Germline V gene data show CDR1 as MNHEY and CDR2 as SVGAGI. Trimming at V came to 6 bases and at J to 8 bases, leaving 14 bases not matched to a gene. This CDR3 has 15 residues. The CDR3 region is CASSPQGASTGGYTF. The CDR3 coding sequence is TGTGCCAGCAGCCCGCAGGGGGCCTCTACGGGCGGCTACACCTTC.

The CDR3 DNA reads TGTGCCAGCAGCCAATCCCGGTCTTTGGGGGCCGGGTCCTACGAGCAGTACTTC. Its translation is CASSQSRSLGAGSYEQYF. The V and J genes are TRBV16 and TRBJ2-7; tentatively, D is TRBD1 (6 bases). The length of the CDR3 is 18 residues. Germline CDR1 KGHSY, CDR2 FQNENV. Trimming stripped 0 bases from V and 1 base from J, with 19 bases between. The whole variable domain, remainder taken from reference TRBV16 and TRBJ2-7, is GEEVAQTPKHLVRGEGQKAKLYCAPIKGHSYVFWYQQVLKNEFKFLISFQNENVFDETGMPKERFSAKCLPNSPCSLEIQATKLEDSAVYFCASSQSRSLGAGSYEQYFGPGTRLTVT.

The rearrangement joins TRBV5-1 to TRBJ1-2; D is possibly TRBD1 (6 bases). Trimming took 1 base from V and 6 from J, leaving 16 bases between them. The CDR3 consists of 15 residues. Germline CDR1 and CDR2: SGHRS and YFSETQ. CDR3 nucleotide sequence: TGCGCCAGCAGCTTGAATATCAGGGGAGAGGATGGCTACACCTTC. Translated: CASSLNIRGEDGYTF.

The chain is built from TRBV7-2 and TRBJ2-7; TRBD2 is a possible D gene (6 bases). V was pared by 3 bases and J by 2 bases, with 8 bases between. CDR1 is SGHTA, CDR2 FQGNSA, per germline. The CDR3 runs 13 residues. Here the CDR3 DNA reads TGTGCCAGCAGCTTTGGAGGGGCCTACGAGCAGTACTTC. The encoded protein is CASSFGGAYEQYF.

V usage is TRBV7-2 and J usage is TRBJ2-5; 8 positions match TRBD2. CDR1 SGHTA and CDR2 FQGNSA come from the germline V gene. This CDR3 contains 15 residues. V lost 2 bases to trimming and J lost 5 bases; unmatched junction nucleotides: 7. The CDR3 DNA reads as TGTGCCAGCAGCTTACAAGCGGGGGTAGGGGAGACCCAGTACTTC. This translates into CASSLQAGVGETQYF.

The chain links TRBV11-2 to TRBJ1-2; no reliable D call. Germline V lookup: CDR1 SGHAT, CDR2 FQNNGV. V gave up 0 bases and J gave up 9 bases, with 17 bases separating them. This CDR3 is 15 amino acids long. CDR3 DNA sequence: TGTGCCAGCAGCTTAGATCCCGACTTATCGGCGAGCTACACCTTC. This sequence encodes CASSLDPDLSASYTF.

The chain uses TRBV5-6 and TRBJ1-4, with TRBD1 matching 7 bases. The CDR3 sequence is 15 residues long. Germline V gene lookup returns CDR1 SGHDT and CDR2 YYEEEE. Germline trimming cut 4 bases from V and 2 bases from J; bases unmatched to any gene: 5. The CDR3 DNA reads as TGTGCCAGCAGCCCCTCGACAGGGACTAATGAAAAACTGTTTTTT. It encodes CASSPSTGTNEKLFF.

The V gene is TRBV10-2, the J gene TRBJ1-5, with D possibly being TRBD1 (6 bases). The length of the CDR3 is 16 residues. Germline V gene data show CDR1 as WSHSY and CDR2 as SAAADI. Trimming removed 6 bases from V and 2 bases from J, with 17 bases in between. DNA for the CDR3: TGCGCCAGCAGCTCCCATGGCGGGGGCGGCAATCAGCCCCAGCATTTT. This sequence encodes CASSSHGGGGNQPQHF.

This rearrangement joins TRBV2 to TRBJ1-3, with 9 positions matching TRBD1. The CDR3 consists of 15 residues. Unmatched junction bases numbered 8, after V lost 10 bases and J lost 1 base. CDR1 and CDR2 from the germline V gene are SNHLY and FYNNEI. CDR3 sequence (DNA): TGTGCCACTCTCCGGGACAGGGAGTCTGGAAACACCATATATTTT. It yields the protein CATLRDRESGNTIYF.

The CDR3 nucleotides are TGTGCCACCTCTGGGACTGATCAAGAGACCCAGTACTTC. Its translation: CATSGTDQETQYF. The rearrangement uses TRBV18 and TRBJ2-5; a weak D match, TRBD2 (6 bases). V lost 10 bases and J lost 2, with 14 bases in between. Germline-derived CDR1 and CDR2 are KGHSH and LQKENI. The CDR3 has 13 amino acids.

CDR3 DNA sequence: TGTGCCTGGAGTGTACTTCGGGGTGCTGAAGCTTTCTTT. This sequence encodes CAWSVLRGAEAFF. The chain is built from TRBV30 and TRBJ1-1; D gene unclear. Germline V gene sequence: CDR1 GTSNPN, CDR2 SVGIG (reference sequence). The ends were cut back, 0 bases at V and 6 bases at J, with 11 bases in the middle. This CDR3 has 13 amino acids.

The CDR3 DNA is TGTGCCAGTAGTCCTTACCCGACAGGGGTCGGAGATCAGCCCCAGCATTTT. Protein sequence: CASSPYPTGVGDQPQHF. The rearrangement uses TRBV19 and TRBJ1-5; 8 nucleotides align to TRBD1. With 5 bases clipped from V and 5 bases from J, the junction kept 14 bases outside the gene matches. Germline V lookup: CDR1 LNHDA, CDR2 SQIVND (reference sequence). The CDR3 runs to 17 residues.

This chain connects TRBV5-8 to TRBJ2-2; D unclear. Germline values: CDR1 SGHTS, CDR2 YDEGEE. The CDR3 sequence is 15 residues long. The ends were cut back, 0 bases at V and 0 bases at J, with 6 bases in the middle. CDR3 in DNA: TGTGCCAGCAGCTTGGGACTGGCGAACACCGGGGAGCTGTTTTTT. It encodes CASSLGLANTGELFF.

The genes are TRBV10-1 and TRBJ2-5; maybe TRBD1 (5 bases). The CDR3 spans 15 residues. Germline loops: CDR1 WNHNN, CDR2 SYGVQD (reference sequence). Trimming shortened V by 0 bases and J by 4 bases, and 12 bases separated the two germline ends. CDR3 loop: CASSESKAGRETQYF. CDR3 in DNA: TGCGCCAGCAGTGAGTCGAAGGCAGGGCGAGAGACCCAGTACTTC.

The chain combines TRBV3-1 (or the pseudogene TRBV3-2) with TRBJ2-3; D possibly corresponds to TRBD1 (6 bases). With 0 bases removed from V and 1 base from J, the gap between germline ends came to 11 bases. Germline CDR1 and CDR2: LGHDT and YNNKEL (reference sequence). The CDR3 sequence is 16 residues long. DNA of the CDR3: TGTGCCAGCAGCCAAGAGGGAGCAGGGGGCACAGATACGCAGTATTTT. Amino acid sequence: CASSQEGAGGTDTQYF.

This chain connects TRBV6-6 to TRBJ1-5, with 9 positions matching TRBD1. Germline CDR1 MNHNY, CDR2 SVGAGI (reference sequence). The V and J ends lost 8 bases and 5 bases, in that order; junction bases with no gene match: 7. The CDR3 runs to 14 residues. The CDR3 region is CASSGDREYQPQHF. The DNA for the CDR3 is TGTGCCAGCTCCGGGGACAGGGAATATCAGCCCCAGCATTTT.

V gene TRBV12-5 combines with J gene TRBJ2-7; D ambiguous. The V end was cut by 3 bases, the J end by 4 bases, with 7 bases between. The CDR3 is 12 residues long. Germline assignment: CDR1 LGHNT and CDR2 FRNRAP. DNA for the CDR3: TGTGCTAGTGGTTTTTGGCCGTACGAGCAGTACTTC. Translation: CASGFWPYEQYF. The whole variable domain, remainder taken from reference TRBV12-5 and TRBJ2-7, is DARVTQTPRHKVTEMGQEVTMRCQPILGHNTVFWYRQTMMQGLELLAYFRNRAPLDDSGMPKDRFSAEMPDATLATLKIQPSEPRDSAVYFCASGFWPYEQYFGPGTRLTVT.

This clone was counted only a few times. CDR3 sequence: CASSQGTGSGANVLTF. CDR3 nucleotide sequence: TGTGCCAGCAGCCAAGGGACAGGGAGTGGGGCCAACGTCCTGACTTTC. V gene TRBV3-1 (or the pseudogene TRBV3-2) combines with J gene TRBJ2-6, with 8 bases matching TRBD1. Trimming cost V 1 base and J 3 bases; bases outside gene matches: 2. The CDR3 spans 16 residues. In germline, CDR1 is LGHDT, CDR2 YNNKEL (reference sequence).

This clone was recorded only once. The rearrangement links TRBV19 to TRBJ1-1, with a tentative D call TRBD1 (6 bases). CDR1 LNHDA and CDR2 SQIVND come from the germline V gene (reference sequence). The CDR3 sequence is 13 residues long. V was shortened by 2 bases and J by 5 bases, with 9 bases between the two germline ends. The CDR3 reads CASSIIGGTEAFF. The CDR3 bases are TGTGCCAGTAGTATAATAGGGGGAACTGAAGCTTTCTTT.

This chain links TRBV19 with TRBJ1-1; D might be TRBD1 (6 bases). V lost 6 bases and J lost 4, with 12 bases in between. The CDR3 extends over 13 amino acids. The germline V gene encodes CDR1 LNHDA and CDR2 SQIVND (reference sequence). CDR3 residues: CASRIDRLTEAFF. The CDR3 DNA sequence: TGTGCCAGTAGAATCGACAGGCTCACTGAAGCTTTCTTT.

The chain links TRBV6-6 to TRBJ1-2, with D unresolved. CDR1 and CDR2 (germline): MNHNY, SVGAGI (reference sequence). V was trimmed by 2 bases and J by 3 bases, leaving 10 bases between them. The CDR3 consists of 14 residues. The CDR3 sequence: CASSYPDTYYGYTF. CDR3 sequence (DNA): TGTGCCAGCAGTTACCCAGACACCTACTATGGCTACACCTTC.

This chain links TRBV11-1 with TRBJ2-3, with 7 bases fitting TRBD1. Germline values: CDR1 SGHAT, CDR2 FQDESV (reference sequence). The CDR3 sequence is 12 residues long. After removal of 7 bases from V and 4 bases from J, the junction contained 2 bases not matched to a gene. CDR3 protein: CASNRGADTQYF. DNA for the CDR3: TGTGCCAGCAACAGGGGAGCAGATACGCAGTATTTT.

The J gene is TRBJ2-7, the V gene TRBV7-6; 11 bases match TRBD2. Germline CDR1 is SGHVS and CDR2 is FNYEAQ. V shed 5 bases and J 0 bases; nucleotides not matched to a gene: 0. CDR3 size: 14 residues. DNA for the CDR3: TGTGCCAGCAGCGGGACTAGCGGCTCCTACGAGCAGTACTTC. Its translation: CASSGTSGSYEQYF. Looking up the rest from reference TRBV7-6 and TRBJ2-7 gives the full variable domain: GAGVSQSPRYKVTKRGQDVALRCDPISGHVSLYWYRQALGQGPEFLTYFNYEAQQDKSGLPNDRFSAERPEGSISTLTIQRTEQRDSAMYRCASSGTSGSYEQYFGPGTRLTVT.

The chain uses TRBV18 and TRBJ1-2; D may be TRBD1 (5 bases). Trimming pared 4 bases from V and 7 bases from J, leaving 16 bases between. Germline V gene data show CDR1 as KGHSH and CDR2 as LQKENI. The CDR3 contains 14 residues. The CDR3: CASSLPGYYSGYTF. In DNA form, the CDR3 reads TGTGCCAGCTCACTTCCAGGGTATTACTCTGGCTACACCTTC.

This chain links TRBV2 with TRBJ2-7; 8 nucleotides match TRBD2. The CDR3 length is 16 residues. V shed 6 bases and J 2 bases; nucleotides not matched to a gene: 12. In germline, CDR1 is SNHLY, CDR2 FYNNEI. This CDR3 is CASSQAGRGGTYEQYF. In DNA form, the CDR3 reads TGTGCCAGCAGCCAAGCCGGCCGGGGGGGAACCTACGAGCAGTACTTC.